These 18 T cell receptor beta chains were sequenced from one sample in a study of shared clonotypes between healthy human individuals (dated by TCRdb to the early 2020s). Library preparation used the immunoSEQ multiplex PCR assay. In TCRdb, the immuneACCESS table is reduced to in-frame sequences with V and J assigned. These tables do not hold every clone; where another copy was compared, an unresolved V gene accounts for under half, and the others remain unexplained. The sample has 1,100,000 or so clones on record, 75% to 85% of them singletons. The ten largest clones capture roughly 0.56% of the sample. Sequencing input: memory CD4+ T cells from PBMCs. The cell subset or site label of this sample denotes: CD45RA-negative fraction. These TCRs come from a young man in good health. Some clones in this sample may be carry-over from other donors' samples.

Turning to this clone: The same CDR3 can be traced to other DNA sequences in this sample. This sequence joins TRBV28 and TRBJ1-5; 8 nucleotides agree with TRBD1. J was trimmed by 2 bases and V by 4 bases; bases with no gene match: 4. The CDR3 length is 15 residues. Per germline, CDR1 MDHEN and CDR2 SYDVKM. DNA of the CDR3: TGTGCCAGCAGTTCCCTGACAGGGGGCAATCAGCCCCAGCATTTT. Translation: CASSSLTGGNQPQHF.

The chain links TRBV2 to TRBJ1-4; 8 bases are shared with TRBD1. The germline CDR1 and CDR2 sequences are SNHLY and FYNNEI. Trimming cost V 4 bases and J 2 bases; bases outside gene matches: 6. This CDR3 comprises 16 residues. The CDR3 DNA sequence: TGTGCCAGCAGTGGGGCCCAGGGGGCGACTAATGAAAAACTGTTTTTT. It codes for CASSGAQGATNEKLFF.

The J gene is TRBJ2-2, the V gene TRBV6-5; D perhaps matches TRBD2 (6 bases). The CDR3 is made up of 15 amino acids. CDR1 is MNHEY, CDR2 SVGAGI, per germline. V lost 0 bases and J 3 bases, leaving 8 bases between the germline ends. The CDR3, as DNA: TGTGCCAGCAGTTACTCATGGGGGGACACCGGGGAGCTGTTTTTT. This translates into CASSYSWGDTGELFF.

This chain joins TRBV11-2 and TRBJ2-2; a weak D match, TRBD2 (6 bases). CDR3 length: 15 residues. The germline V and J ends were trimmed by 5 bases and 7 bases, with 17 bases remaining between them. Germline assignment: CDR1 SGHAT and CDR2 FQNNGV. The CDR3 loop is CASSRIGGTDGELFF. CDR3 in DNA: TGTGCCAGCAGCCGAATTGGCGGGACTGACGGGGAGCTGTTTTTT. The whole variable domain, remainder taken from reference TRBV11-2 and TRBJ2-2, is EAGVAQSPRYKIIEKRQSVAFWCNPISGHATLYWYQQILGQGPKLLIQFQNNGVVDDSQLPKDRFSAERLKGVDSTLKIQPAKLEDSAVYLCASSRIGGTDGELFFGEGSRLTVL.

A few counts support this clone. The gene calls are TRBV7-9 and TRBJ2-1, with a tentative D call TRBD2 (6 bases). V shed 5 bases and J shed 1 base, with 9 bases lying between them. The CDR3 length is 14 residues. The germline gives CDR1 SEHNR, CDR2 FQNEAQ (reference sequence). The CDR3 bases are TGTGCCAGCAGCGACCGGGGGTCCTACAATGAGCAGTTCTTC. This translates into CASSDRGSYNEQFF.

This clone was counted at least ten times. The chain has TRBV18 and TRBJ2-3; tentatively, D is TRBD2 (6 bases). V shed 6 bases and J shed 4 bases, with 14 bases lying between them. Germline V gene data show CDR1 as KGHSH and CDR2 as LQKENI. The CDR3 consists of 14 residues. CDR3 in amino acids: CASSQPGVPDTQYF. Written as DNA, the CDR3 is TGTGCCAGCTCCCAGCCGGGGGTCCCAGATACGCAGTATTTT.

Note on this clone: This sample also contains other DNA sequences that code for the same CDR3. The genes are TRBV7-9 and TRBJ2-3; possibly TRBD1 or TRBD2 for D (6 bases each). Germline lookup yields CDR1 SEHNR and CDR2 FQNEAQ (reference sequence). The CDR3 consists of 14 residues. Deletions cut 5 bases from V and 6 bases from J, with 15 bases between. The CDR3: CASSLGTGADTQYF. The CDR3, as DNA: TGTGCCAGCAGCCTTGGGACGGGGGCGGATACGCAGTATTTT.

This clone was detected once. V and J are TRBV7-8 and TRBJ2-7; D ambiguous. The germline V gene has CDR1 SGHVS and CDR2 FQNEAQ. Trimming removed 0 bases from V and 3 bases from J, with 9 bases in between. This CDR3 is 14 amino acids long. CDR3 sequence (DNA): TGTGCCAGCAGCTTAGCCCCGGCTTTCTACGAGCAGTACTTC. This encodes CASSLAPAFYEQYF.

The chain combines TRBV28 with TRBJ1-2, with a weak D call TRBD1 (6 bases). Germline-derived CDR1 and CDR2 are MDHEN and SYDVKM. V shed 7 bases and J shed 6 bases, with 18 bases lying between them. This CDR3 spans 14 amino acids. CDR3 region: CASTYRVRSDGYTF. CDR3 coding DNA: TGTGCCAGCACTTACAGGGTACGCTCTGATGGCTACACCTTC.

V and J are TRBV7-9 and TRBJ1-6; D may be TRBD1 (5 bases). Germline CDR1 and CDR2: SEHNR and FQNEAQ (reference sequence). V was shortened by 2 bases and J by 7 bases, with 12 bases between the two germline ends. CDR3 length: 15 residues. Here the CDR3 reads CASSLTESGNSPLHF. The CDR3 DNA reads TGTGCCAGCAGCTTAACGGAGTCAGGGAATTCACCCCTCCACTTT.

This clone was observed a handful of times. The chain combines TRBV9 with TRBJ2-7, with a weak D call TRBD2 (6 bases). The CDR3 loop spans 17 amino acids. Trimming took 5 bases from V and 2 from J, leaving 23 bases between them. In germline, CDR1 is SGDLS, CDR2 YYNGEE. The CDR3 region is CASSSGRPRSGAYEQYF. The CDR3 region has the DNA TGTGCCAGCAGTTCCGGCCGACCTCGTAGCGGCGCCTACGAGCAGTACTTC. Using reference TRBV9 and TRBJ2-7 for the parts outside the CDR3, the full variable domain is DSGVTQTPKHLITATGQRVTLRCSPRSGDLSVYWYQQSLDQGLQFLIQYYNGEERAKGNILERFSAQQFPDLHSELNLSSLELGDSALYFCASSSGRPRSGAYEQYFGPGTRLTVT.

The chain carries TRBV7-2 and TRBJ2-4; 9 positions agree with TRBD2. The V segment lost 2 bases and the J segment 2 bases; nucleotides outside the gene matches: 13. CDR3 size: 19 residues. CDR1 and CDR2 from the germline V gene are SGHTA and FQGNSA. In DNA form, the CDR3 reads TGTGCCAGCAGCTTACAGGCGGGAGGGAGTTTAAAAACCAAAAACATTCAGTACTTC. Translated, it gives CASSLQAGGSLKTKNIQYF.

This sequence joins TRBV11-2 and TRBJ2-1; unclear D gene. CDR1 is SGHAT and CDR2 is FQNNGV in the germline V gene. V dropped 3 bases and J dropped 7 bases, with 10 bases sitting between them. The CDR3 runs to 13 residues. CDR3: CASSFTNGNEQFF. The CDR3 coding sequence is TGTGCCAGCAGCTTTACGAATGGGAATGAGCAGTTCTTC.

The rearrangement joins TRBV6-1 to TRBJ2-5; D is undetermined. The CDR3 has 12 amino acids. V shed 5 bases and J shed 7 bases, with 11 bases lying between them. Germline V gene lookup returns CDR1 MNHNS and CDR2 SASEGT. CDR3 DNA sequence: TGTGCCAGCAGTCAGCCCAGGCGGACCCAGTACTTC. It specifies CASSQPRRTQYF.

The chain links TRBV7-2 to TRBJ2-7; 8 bases map to TRBD1. The V and J ends lost 3 bases and 4 bases, in that order; junction bases with no gene match: 5. Germline V CDR1 and CDR2: SGHTA, FQGNSA. There are 14 residues in the CDR3. The DNA for the CDR3 is TGTGCCAGCAGCTTCGACAGGGGACCTTACGAGCAGTACTTC. This translates into CASSFDRGPYEQYF.

For this clone: This may be a read error, as it is one base from a much larger clone. The CDR3 here is CASSSGTDYEQYF. The DNA of the CDR3 is TGTGCCAGCAGCTCCGGGACAGACTACGAGCAGTACTTC. The V call is TRBV5-4, the J call TRBJ2-7; TRBD1 agrees at 7 bases. Germline V lookup: CDR1 SGHNT, CDR2 YYREEE (reference sequence). The trim removed 3 bases at V and 3 bases at J, leaving 3 bases unmatched. This CDR3 contains 13 residues.

This chain uses TRBV19 with TRBJ1-6; D remains unclear. CDR3 size: 15 residues. CDR1 and CDR2 (germline): LNHDA, SQIVND (reference sequence). V was clipped by 3 bases and J by 5 bases, with 11 bases between them. The DNA of the CDR3 is TGTGCCAGTAGTATTGAAAAGGGCAATAATTCACCCCTCCACTTT. This gives the protein CASSIEKGNNSPLHF. The full variable domain, rest sourced from reference TRBV19 and TRBJ1-6, is DGGITQSPKYLFRKEGQNVTLSCEQNLNHDAMYWYRQDPGQGLRLIYYSQIVNDFQKGDIAEGYSVSREKKESFPLTVTSAQKNPTAFYLCASSIEKGNNSPLHFGNGTRLTVT.

This clone was picked up a small number of times. The rearrangement uses TRBV6-1 and TRBJ1-1; the D is unclear. V was trimmed by 6 bases and J by 1 base, leaving 9 bases between them. Germline-derived CDR1 and CDR2 are MNHNS and SASEGT. The CDR3 extends over 13 amino acids. CDR3 coding DNA: TGTGCCAGCAGGGCAATAAGGAACACTGAAGCTTTCTTT. Translation gives CASRAIRNTEAFF.